This entry lists 7 T cell receptor beta chains sequenced from one sample in a study of T cells in Graves' hyperthyroidism and ophthalmopathy. RNA transcripts served as the template for amplifying TCR beta CDR3 regions. Using the HTBI primer set, a first-round RT-PCR was run on the TCR CDR3. TCRdb reprocessed the multiplex PCR reads with MiXCR, giving one entry per CDR3 protein. The sample has approximately 350,000 distinct CDR3 sequences, 15% seen once. Sequenced input: blood. Every receptor here comes from a woman in her fifties or sixties with Graves' ophthalmopathy.

This clonotype was recorded many times. This rearrangement joins TRBV28 to TRBJ2-7, with TRBD2 matching over 9 bases. This CDR3 is built from 15 residues. Germline trimming cut 5 bases from V and 0 bases from J; bases unmatched to any gene: 5. Looked up from germline, CDR1 is MDHEN and CDR2 is SYDVKM. CDR3 sequence (DNA): TGTGCCAGCAGTCCTCTAGCGGGAAGCTCCTACGAGCAGTACTTC. Protein: CASSPLAGSSYEQYF.

Many counts were recorded for this clonotype. The chain couples TRBV20-1 to TRBJ2-1; no reliable D call. Between the trimmed V and J ends, which lost 0 bases and 2 bases, there was a span of 14 bases. This CDR3 is built from 16 residues. Germline V CDR1 and CDR2: DFQATT, SNEGSKA (reference sequence). In DNA, the CDR3 is TGCAGTGCTAGAGATGGTGGCAGGTCCGCCTACAATGAGCAGTTCTTC. Translated, it gives CSARDGGRSAYNEQFF.

This clonotype was seen ten or more times. The chain employs TRBV30 and TRBJ2-1; 9 bases fit TRBD2. Germline CDR1 reads GTSNPN; CDR2 reads SVGIG (reference sequence). The ends lost 4 bases at V and 6 bases at J; junction bases unmatched: 10. The CDR3 is made up of 15 amino acids. This CDR3 is CAWKTGSGRSNEQFF. The CDR3 DNA is TGTGCCTGGAAGACGGGTAGCGGGAGATCCAATGAGCAGTTCTTC.

The gene calls are TRBV5-1 and TRBJ2-5; no firm D call. CDR3 length: 14 amino acids. From germline, CDR1 is SGHRS and CDR2 YFSETQ. Trimming cost V 1 base and J 5 bases, with 12 bases left between them. Here the CDR3 reads CASSLWLARETQYF. The CDR3 coding sequence is TGCGCCAGCAGCTTGTGGTTGGCGAGGGAGACCCAGTACTTC.

The chain carries TRBV7-9 and TRBJ1-5; D is uncertain. Germline loops: CDR1 SEHNR, CDR2 FQNEAQ (reference sequence). CDR3 length equals 12 residues. Trimming shortened V by 4 bases and J by 4 bases, and 5 bases separated the two germline ends. Here the CDR3 DNA reads TGTGCCAGCAGCTCGGGAAATCAGCCCCAGCATTTT. Translating it yields CASSSGNQPQHF.

This clonotype was picked up many times. V and J are TRBV18 and TRBJ2-7, with TRBD1 matching 7 bases. V shed 3 bases, J shed 5 bases, and the junction held 4 bases outside the gene matches. Germline V gives CDR1 KGHSH, CDR2 LQKENI. CDR3 length: 13 residues. The chain's CDR3 is CASSPGQTHEQYF. DNA for the CDR3: TGTGCCAGCTCACCGGGACAGACCCACGAGCAGTACTTC.

Ten or more counts support this clonotype. CDR3 residues: CASRRGTARNTQYF. CDR3 coding DNA: TGTGCCAGCAGGAGGGGAACCGCACGGAATACGCAGTATTTT. The J gene is TRBJ2-3, the V gene TRBV2; possibly TRBD1 or TRBD2 for D (5 bases each). There are 14 residues in the CDR3. V was clipped by 6 bases and J by 7 bases, with 17 bases between them. Germline CDR1 and CDR2: SNHLY and FYNNEI.